A selection of T cell receptor beta chains follows, all from one sample in a study of Graves' ophthalmopathy and Graves' hyperthyroidism. From the multiplex PCR reads, TCRdb called clonotypes with MiXCR, one entry per CDR3 protein. The sample holds roughly 500,000 distinct CDR3 sequences, roughly an eighth seen once. The sample was blood. All receptors come from a woman aged 25 to 45 with Graves' ophthalmopathy. Each CDR3 is given with its conserved first and last residue. The D gene is left open where the match is weak. Clone size is given for some rows only: seen once, a few or many times, or a class if the clone is expanded.

d_call,v_call,j_call,clone_size,cdr3_nt,cdr3_aa
TRBD2,TRBV7-2,TRBJ2-2,many,TGTGCCAGCAGCAATCCGATCTTGGTTCCGCGGGAGACGTGCGGGGAGCTGTTTTTT,CASSNPILVPRETCGELFF
TRBD1,TRBV18,TRBJ2-5,many,TGTGCCAGCTCACCACCTAACAGGGGAGAAGAGACCCAGTACTTC,CASSPPNRGEETQYF
.,TRBV20-1,TRBJ1-1,.,TGCAGTGCTAGAAAGGGCCAAATGAACACTGAAGCTTTCTTT,CSARKGQMNTEAFF
.,TRBV30,TRBJ2-7,many,TGTGCCTGGAGTCAAGGGGGGACCTACGAGCAGTACTTC,CAWSQGGTYEQYF
TRBD1,TRBV29-1,TRBJ2-7,many,TGCAGCGTTGACCTGACAGGGGCCTCCTACGAGCAGTACTTC,CSVDLTGASYEQYF
.,TRBV12-3/TRBV12-4,TRBJ2-5,many,TGTGCCAGCAGTCTACTCCTAGGCCAAGAGACCCAGTACTTC,CASSLLLGQETQYF
.,TRBV27,TRBJ1-2,many,TGTGCCAGCAGTTTGGGGGGGCGCAGGTCCTATGGCTACACCTTC,CASSLGGRRSYGYTF
TRBD2,TRBV25-1,TRBJ2-7,many,TGTGCCAGCAGTGAAGAGGGTAGAACTAGCGGGGCATACGAGCAGTACTTC,CASSEEGRTSGAYEQYF
TRBD1,TRBV12-3/TRBV12-4,TRBJ1-1,.,TGTGCCAGCAGTTTTGTCAGGGGGACGAACACTGAAGCTTTCTTT,CASSFVRGTNTEAFF
TRBD2,TRBV20-1,TRBJ2-5,many,TGCAGTGCCGACTCAGTGACTAGCGGTTTAGAAGAGACCCAGTACTTC,CSADSVTSGLEETQYF
TRBD2,TRBV28,TRBJ2-7,many,TGTGCCATCTCGGGACTACCCTACGAGCAGTACTTC,CAISGLPYEQYF
.,TRBV5-5,TRBJ2-4,many,TGTGCCAGCAGCCACCCAGGGGCAGGCAAAAACATTCAGTACTTC,CASSHPGAGKNIQYF
TRBD1,TRBV29-1,TRBJ1-5,many,TGCAGCGTTGAAGGGCACAGGGGTAGCAATCAGCCCCAGCATTTT,CSVEGHRGSNQPQHF
.,TRBV2,TRBJ2-7,many,TGTGCCAGCAGTGAGGGGAGTCTGACCTACGAGCAGTACTTC,CASSEGSLTYEQYF
TRBD1,TRBV6-2/TRBV6-3,TRBJ1-5,few,TGTGCCAGCAGTTACGCGGGACAGGGACTCGCGGAGATTCAGCCCCAGCATTTT,CASSYAGQGLAEIQPQHF
.,TRBV6-1,TRBJ2-5,many,TGTGCCAGCAGTACCGGACACGCAGAGACCCAGTACTTC,CASSTGHAETQYF
.,TRBV15,TRBJ1-1,many,TGTGCCACCAGCAAAGGGTGGGGGAGCACTGAAGCTTTCTTT,CATSKGWGSTEAFF
.,TRBV6-1,TRBJ2-5,.,TGTGCCAGCAGTGAGAGAGGTGGCGCACCCCCGATTACTTCCTCCGAGACCCAGTACTTC,CASSERGGAPPITSSETQYF
.,TRBV25-1,TRBJ1-2,few,TGTGCCAGCAGTCGGAGGGGTGTAAGTGGCTACACCTTC,CASSRRGVSGYTF
TRBD1,TRBV6-5,TRBJ2-5,many,TGTGCCAGCCACACAGGGGACCAAGAGACCCAGTACTTC,CASHTGDQETQYF
TRBD1,TRBV10-1,TRBJ1-1,many,TGCGCCAGCAGTACCACAGGGGAGACTGAAGCTTTCTTT,CASSTTGETEAFF
.,TRBV5-1,TRBJ1-1,many,TGCGCCAGCAGCGGCGGGGTAATGAACACTGAAGCTTTCTTT,CASSGGVMNTEAFF
.,TRBV5-1,TRBJ2-7,few,TGCGCCAGCAGCTCATGGCTGGTTCACGAGCAGTACTTC,CASSSWLVHEQYF
TRBD1,TRBV6-1,TRBJ2-5,.,TGTGCCAGCAGGAGCCCGGGACAGGGGTCCAAGACCCAGTACTTC,CASRSPGQGSKTQYF
.,TRBV5-1,TRBJ1-1,many,TGCGCCAGCAGCTTGGAGCCAGGGTGGGGCACTGAAGCTTTCTTT,CASSLEPGWGTEAFF
.,TRBV20-1,TRBJ1-5,few,TGCAGTGCCCAGAGACGGGGGGGCATAGGCAATCAGCCCCAGCATTTT,CSAQRRGGIGNQPQHF
.,TRBV6-1,TRBJ1-2,.,TGTGCCAGTGGTGGGGAAATAGGCTACACCTTC,CASGGEIGYTF
.,TRBV20-1,TRBJ2-4,many,TGCAGTGCTATCCGAGAAGGTAGCATTCAGTACTTC,CSAIREGSIQYF
.,TRBV3-1,TRBJ1-5,few,TGTGCCAGCAGCCAAGTTGGCGGTAATCAGCCCCAGCATTTT,CASSQVGGNQPQHF
.,TRBV12-5,TRBJ2-2,many,TGTGCTAGTGGTTCCGGCAGCGAAATGAACACCGGGGAGCTGTTTTTT,CASGSGSEMNTGELFF
.,TRBV12-3/TRBV12-4,TRBJ1-2,many,TGTGCCAGCACTTTACCGGGGGCGAAGGATGGCTACACCTTC,CASTLPGAKDGYTF
.,TRBV3-1,TRBJ2-7,.,TGTGCCAGCAGCCCACTTCTCGGGCCCTACGAGCAGTACTTC,CASSPLLGPYEQYF
.,TRBV30,TRBJ1-1,few,TGTGCCTGGAGTTACAGTGGGAACACTGAAGCTTTCTTT,CAWSYSGNTEAFF
TRBD1,TRBV7-3,TRBJ1-6,many,TGTGCCAGCAGTCGACAGGGAGAGCGGTCACCCCTCCACTTT,CASSRQGERSPLHF
TRBD1,TRBV11-2,TRBJ2-2,many,TGTGCCAGCAGCACAGACAGGGCCACCGGGGAGCTGTTTTTT,CASSTDRATGELFF
.,TRBV5-4,TRBJ1-5,many,TGTGCCAGCAGCTTGGACAGACCACGATATAGCAATCAGCCCCAGCATTTT,CASSLDRPRYSNQPQHF
.,TRBV12-3/TRBV12-4,TRBJ2-7,.,TGTGCCAGCAGTCCGCCGGAGAGGGGGAGCGAGCAGTACTTC,CASSPPERGSEQYF
.,TRBV6-1,TRBJ2-5,many,TGTGCCAGCGAGTACCAAGAGACCCAGTACTTC,CASEYQETQYF
TRBD1,TRBV3-1,TRBJ1-1,many,TGTGCCAGCAGCGAGGACAGGGAAGCGTCTGAAGCTTTCTTT,CASSEDREASEAFF
.,TRBV27,TRBJ1-2,many,TGTGCCAGCAGTTTACTAAACCGCAGGGGTCCAGTTGGCTACACCTTC,CASSLLNRRGPVGYTF
.,TRBV10-3,TRBJ1-2,.,TGTGCCACTATCGTCAGCTCTTACTATGGCTACACCTTC,CATIVSSYYGYTF
.,TRBV29-1,TRBJ1-1,many,TGCAGCGTTGGGGGGGGATATGGGAACACTGAAGCTTTCTTT,CSVGGGYGNTEAFF
.,TRBV27,TRBJ2-7,many,TGTGCCAGCAGTTTAGGTCAAATTGACGAGCAGTACTTC,CASSLGQIDEQYF
TRBD1,TRBV7-8,TRBJ1-2,.,TGTGCCAGCAGCTCCAGGGGGTCGATGGATGGCTACACCTTC,CASSSRGSMDGYTF
TRBD1,TRBV27,TRBJ2-7,.,TGTGCCAGCGCCGGGTTGGACAGGGTCTACGAGCAGTACTTC,CASAGLDRVYEQYF
.,TRBV6-1,TRBJ1-2,many,TGTGCCAGCAGCGCTCCGGGGCGGGATGGCTACACCTTC,CASSAPGRDGYTF
TRBD1,TRBV11-1,TRBJ2-7,many,TGTGCCAGCAGCTTAGCGGTTGGGACAGGCACCGAGCAGTACTTC,CASSLAVGTGTEQYF
.,TRBV30,TRBJ2-2,.,TGTGCCTGGGGGGGAAACACCGGGGAGCTGTTTTTT,CAWGGNTGELFF
TRBD1,TRBV7-9,TRBJ2-7,many,TGTGCCAGCAGGTTCCCAGGGACAGGGCACGAGCAGTACTTC,CASRFPGTGHEQYF
TRBD1,TRBV7-9,TRBJ1-1,many,TGTGCCACGCGGACCCCCGGGACAGCGGACACTGAAGCTTTCTTT,CATRTPGTADTEAFF
.,TRBV12-3/TRBV12-4,TRBJ1-2,few,TGTGCCAGCAGTTCGGGTGGTGACTATGGCTACACCTTC,CASSSGGDYGYTF
.,TRBV27,TRBJ1-2,many,TGTGCCAGCAGTTTGGGCGGAAACTATGGCTACACCTTC,CASSLGGNYGYTF
.,TRBV7-9,TRBJ2-5,many,TGTGCCACCAACCGGGAAGAGACCCAGTACTTC,CATNREETQYF
TRBD2,TRBV5-1,TRBJ2-5,many,TGCGCCAGCAGCTACGCGGGGGGCCAAGAGACCCAGTACTTC,CASSYAGGQETQYF
.,TRBV11-2,TRBJ1-1,.,TGTGCCAGCAGCTTAGATTATAGTCAAGGGGGTAGGGTTAACACTGAAGCTTTCTTT,CASSLDYSQGGRVNTEAFF
.,TRBV11-2,TRBJ1-1,many,TGTGCCAGCAGCGCACCCGGGTCGGAAAAAGCTTTCTTT,CASSAPGSEKAFF
.,TRBV5-6,TRBJ2-5,many,TGTGCCAGCAGCTTCAAGGGGCTGGAGACCCAGTACTTC,CASSFKGLETQYF
TRBD2,TRBV9,TRBJ2-7,many,TGTGCCAGCAGCGTAGGTAGCGGGGACTCCTACGAGCAGTACTTC,CASSVGSGDSYEQYF
.,TRBV10-3,TRBJ2-5,.,TGTGCCATCAGTGAAACTACTTCAGGCGAGACCCAGTACTTC,CAISETTSGETQYF
.,TRBV14,TRBJ1-1,.,TGTGCCAGCAGCCATCTCCCCCGGAACACTGAAGCTTTCTTT,CASSHLPRNTEAFF